This T cell receptor beta chain came from a study of shared clonotypes between healthy human individuals. Germline V gene sequence: CDR1 SGHVS, CDR2 FQNEAQ. Trimming pared 3 bases from V and 1 base from J, leaving 13 bases between. This CDR3 spans 15 amino acids. About this clone: Its antigen is unknown.

Only in-frame clones appear in the TCRdb table, and some are missing; sequencing was by immunoSEQ multiplex PCR. The profile shows around 1 million clones, about three quarters of them singletons. Study-level findings and limits: Generation probabilities were higher for clonotypes shared across all four sorted-subset donors than for unshared ones.

The sample taken for sequencing was memory CD4+ T cells sorted from blood. Subset described: CD45RA-negative fraction. The genes are TRBV7-8 and TRBJ2-7, with D perhaps being TRBD1 or TRBD2 (5 bases each). This receptor was taken from a man younger than 30 in good health. As DNA, the CDR3 is TGTGCCAGCAGCTTTATCGGGGCTTCATCCTACGAGCAGTACTTC. Translated, it gives CASSFIGASSYEQYF.